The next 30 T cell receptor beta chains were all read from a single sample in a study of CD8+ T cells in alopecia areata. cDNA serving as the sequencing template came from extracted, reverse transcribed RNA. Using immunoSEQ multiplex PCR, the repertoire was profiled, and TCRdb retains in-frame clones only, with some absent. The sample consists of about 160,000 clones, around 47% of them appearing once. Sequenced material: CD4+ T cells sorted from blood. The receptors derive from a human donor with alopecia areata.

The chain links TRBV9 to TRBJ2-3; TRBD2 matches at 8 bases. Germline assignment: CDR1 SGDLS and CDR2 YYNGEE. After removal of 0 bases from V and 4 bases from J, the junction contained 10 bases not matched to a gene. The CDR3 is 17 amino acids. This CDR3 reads CASSVATGLGGSDTQYF. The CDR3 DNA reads TGTGCCAGCAGCGTAGCTACGGGACTAGGTGGCTCAGATACGCAGTATTTT.

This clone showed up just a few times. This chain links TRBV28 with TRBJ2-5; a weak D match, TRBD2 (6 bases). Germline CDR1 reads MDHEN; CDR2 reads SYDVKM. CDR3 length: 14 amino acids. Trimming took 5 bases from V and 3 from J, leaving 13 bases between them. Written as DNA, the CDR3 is TGTGCCAGCAGTCCGGGACTTAGGAAAGAGACCCAGTACTTC. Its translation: CASSPGLRKETQYF.

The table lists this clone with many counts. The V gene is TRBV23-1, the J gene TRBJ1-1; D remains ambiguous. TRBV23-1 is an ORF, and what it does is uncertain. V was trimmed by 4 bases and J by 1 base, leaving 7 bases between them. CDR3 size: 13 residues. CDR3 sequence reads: CASSLHRNTEAFF. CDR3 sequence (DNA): TGCGCCAGCAGTCTGCATCGGAACACTGAAGCTTTCTTT.

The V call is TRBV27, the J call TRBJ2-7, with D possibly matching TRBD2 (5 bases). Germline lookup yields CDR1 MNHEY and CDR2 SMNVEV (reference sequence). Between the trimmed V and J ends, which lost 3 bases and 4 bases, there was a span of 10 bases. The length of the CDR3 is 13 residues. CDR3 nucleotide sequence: TGTGCCAGCAGTTTCGGGGATATATACGAGCAGTACTTC. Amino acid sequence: CASSFGDIYEQYF.

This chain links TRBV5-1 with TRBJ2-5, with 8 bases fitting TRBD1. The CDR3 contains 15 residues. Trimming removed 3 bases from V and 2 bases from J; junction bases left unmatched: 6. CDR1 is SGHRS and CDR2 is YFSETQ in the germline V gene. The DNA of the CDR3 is TGCGCCAGCAGCTACGGACAGGGTTGGCAAGAGACCCAGTACTTC. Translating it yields CASSYGQGWQETQYF.

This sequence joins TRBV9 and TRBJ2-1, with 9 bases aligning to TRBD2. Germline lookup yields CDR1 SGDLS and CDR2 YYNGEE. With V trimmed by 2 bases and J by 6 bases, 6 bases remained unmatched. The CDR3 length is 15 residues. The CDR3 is CASSVAGGPGNEQFF. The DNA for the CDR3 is TGTGCCAGCAGCGTTGCGGGAGGGCCTGGCAATGAGCAGTTCTTC.

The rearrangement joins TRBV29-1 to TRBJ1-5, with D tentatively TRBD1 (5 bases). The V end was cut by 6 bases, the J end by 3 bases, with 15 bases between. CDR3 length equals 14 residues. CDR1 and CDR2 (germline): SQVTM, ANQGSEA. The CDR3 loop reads CSVGRAGDNQPQHF. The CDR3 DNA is TGCAGCGTGGGGCGAGCAGGTGACAATCAGCCCCAGCATTTT. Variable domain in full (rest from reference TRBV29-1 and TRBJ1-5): SAVISQKPSRDICQRGTSLTIQCQVDSQVTMMFWYRQQPGQSLTLIATANQGSEATYESGFVIDKFPISRPNLTFSTLTVSNMSPEDSSIYLCSVGRAGDNQPQHFGDGTRLSIL.

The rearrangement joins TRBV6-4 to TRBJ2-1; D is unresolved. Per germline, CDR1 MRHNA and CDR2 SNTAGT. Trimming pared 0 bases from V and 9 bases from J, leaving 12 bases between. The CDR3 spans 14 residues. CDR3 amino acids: CASSDSPLFGEQFF. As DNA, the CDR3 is TGTGCCAGCAGTGACTCCCCATTATTTGGTGAGCAGTTCTTC.

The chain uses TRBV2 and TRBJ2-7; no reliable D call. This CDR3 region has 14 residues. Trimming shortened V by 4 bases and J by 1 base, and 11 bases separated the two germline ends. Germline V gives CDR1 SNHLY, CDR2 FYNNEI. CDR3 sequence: CASSVSAKSYEQYF. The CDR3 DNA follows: TGTGCCAGCAGTGTCTCGGCGAAATCCTACGAGCAGTACTTC.

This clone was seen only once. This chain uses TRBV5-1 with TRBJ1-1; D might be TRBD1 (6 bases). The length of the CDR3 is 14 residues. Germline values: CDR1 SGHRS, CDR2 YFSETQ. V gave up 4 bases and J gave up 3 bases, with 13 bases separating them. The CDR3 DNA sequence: TGCGCCAGCAGCGCACAGGGTATGGACACTGAAGCTTTCTTT. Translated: CASSAQGMDTEAFF.

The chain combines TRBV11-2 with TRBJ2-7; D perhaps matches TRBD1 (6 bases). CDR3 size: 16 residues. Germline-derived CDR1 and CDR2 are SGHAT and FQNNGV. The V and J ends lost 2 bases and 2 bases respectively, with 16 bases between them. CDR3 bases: TGTGCCAGCAGCTTAATACGGGACACAAAGACCTACGAGCAGTACTTC. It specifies CASSLIRDTKTYEQYF.

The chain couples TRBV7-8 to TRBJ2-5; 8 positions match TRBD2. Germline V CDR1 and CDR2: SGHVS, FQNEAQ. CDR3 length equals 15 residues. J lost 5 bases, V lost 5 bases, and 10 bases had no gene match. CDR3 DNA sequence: TGTGCCAGCAGCCCCTACCGAGCGGGAGAGGAGACCCAGTACTTC. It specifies CASSPYRAGEETQYF.

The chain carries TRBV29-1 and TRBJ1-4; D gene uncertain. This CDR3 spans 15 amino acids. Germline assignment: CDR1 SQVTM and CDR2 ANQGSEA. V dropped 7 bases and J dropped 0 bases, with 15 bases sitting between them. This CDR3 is CSATGGRATNEKLFF. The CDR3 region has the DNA TGCAGCGCTACCGGAGGACGGGCAACTAATGAAAAACTGTTTTTT.

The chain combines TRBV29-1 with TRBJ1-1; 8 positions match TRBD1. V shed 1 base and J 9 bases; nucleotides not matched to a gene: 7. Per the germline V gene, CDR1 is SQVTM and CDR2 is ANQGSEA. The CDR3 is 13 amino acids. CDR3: CSVEAPLRGQAFF. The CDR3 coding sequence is TGCAGCGTTGAAGCCCCCCTCAGGGGGCAAGCTTTCTTT.

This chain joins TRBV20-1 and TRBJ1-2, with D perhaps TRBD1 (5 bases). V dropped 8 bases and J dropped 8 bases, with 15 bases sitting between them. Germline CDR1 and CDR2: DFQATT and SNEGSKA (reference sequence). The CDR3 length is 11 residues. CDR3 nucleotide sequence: TGCAGTACAATTCGGGACGGAGGCTACACCTTC. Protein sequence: CSTIRDGGYTF.

DNA of the CDR3: TGTGCAAGCGAGGAGAGCACAGATACGCAGTATTTT. It codes for CASEESTDTQYF. The chain is built from TRBV2 and TRBJ2-3; D remains ambiguous. This CDR3 has 12 amino acids. Germline assignment: CDR1 SNHLY and CDR2 FYNNEI.

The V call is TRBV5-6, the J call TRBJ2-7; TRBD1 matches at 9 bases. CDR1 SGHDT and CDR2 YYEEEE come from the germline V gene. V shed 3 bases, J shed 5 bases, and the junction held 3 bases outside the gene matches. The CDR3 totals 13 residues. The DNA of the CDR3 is TGTGCCAGCAGCTGGGACAGGGCCAACGAGCAGTACTTC. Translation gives CASSWDRANEQYF.

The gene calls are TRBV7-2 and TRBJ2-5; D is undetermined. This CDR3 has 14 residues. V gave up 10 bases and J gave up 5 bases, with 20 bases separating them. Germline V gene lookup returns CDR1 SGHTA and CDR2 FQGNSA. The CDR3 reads CATRPSGVIETQYF. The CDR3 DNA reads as TGTGCCACTCGCCCCAGTGGGGTCATCGAGACCCAGTACTTC.

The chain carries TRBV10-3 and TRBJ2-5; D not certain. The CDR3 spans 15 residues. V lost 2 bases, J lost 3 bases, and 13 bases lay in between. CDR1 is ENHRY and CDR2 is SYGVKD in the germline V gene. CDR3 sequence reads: CAISEGPPIEETQYF. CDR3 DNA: TGTGCCATCAGTGAGGGTCCCCCAATTGAAGAGACCCAGTACTTC.

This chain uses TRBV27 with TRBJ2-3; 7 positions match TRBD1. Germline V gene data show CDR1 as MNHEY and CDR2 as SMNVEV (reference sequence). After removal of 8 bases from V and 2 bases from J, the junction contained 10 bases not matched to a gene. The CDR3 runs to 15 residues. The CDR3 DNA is TGTGCCAGCCGACCCTTAGGGGGCCCCACAGATACGCAGTATTTT. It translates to CASRPLGGPTDTQYF.

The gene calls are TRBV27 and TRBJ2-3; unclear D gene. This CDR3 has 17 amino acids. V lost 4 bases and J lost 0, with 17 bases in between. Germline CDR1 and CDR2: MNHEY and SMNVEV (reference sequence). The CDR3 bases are TGTGCCAGCAGTTCCCGTGCTCGGTCTTCGAGCACAGATACGCAGTATTTT. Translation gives CASSSRARSSSTDTQYF.

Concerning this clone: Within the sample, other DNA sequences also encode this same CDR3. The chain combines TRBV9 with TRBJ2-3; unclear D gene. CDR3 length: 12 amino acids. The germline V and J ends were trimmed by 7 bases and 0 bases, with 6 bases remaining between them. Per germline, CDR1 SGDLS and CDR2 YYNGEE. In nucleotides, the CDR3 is TGTGCCAGCTCCGCTAGCACAGATACGCAGTATTTT. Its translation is CASSASTDTQYF. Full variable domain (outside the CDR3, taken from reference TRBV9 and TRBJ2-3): DSGVTQTPKHLITATGQRVTLRCSPRSGDLSVYWYQQSLDQGLQFLIQYYNGEERAKGNILERFSAQQFPDLHSELNLSSLELGDSALYFCASSASTDTQYFGPGTRLTVL.

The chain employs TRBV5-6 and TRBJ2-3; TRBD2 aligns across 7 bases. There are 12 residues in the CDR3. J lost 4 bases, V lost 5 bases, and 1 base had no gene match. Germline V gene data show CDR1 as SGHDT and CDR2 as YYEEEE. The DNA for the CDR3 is TGTGCCAGCAGTCGGGAGGCAGATACGCAGTATTTT. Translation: CASSREADTQYF.

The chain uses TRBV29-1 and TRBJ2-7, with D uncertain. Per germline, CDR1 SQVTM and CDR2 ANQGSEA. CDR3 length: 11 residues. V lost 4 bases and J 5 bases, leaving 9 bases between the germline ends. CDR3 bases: TGCAGCGTTGTAGGCCAGGACGAGCAGTACTTC. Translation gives CSVVGQDEQYF.

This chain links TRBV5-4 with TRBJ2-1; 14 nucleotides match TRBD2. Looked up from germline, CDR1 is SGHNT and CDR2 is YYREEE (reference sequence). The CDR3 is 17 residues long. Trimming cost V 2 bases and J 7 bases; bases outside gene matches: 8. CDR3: CASSLPGTSGSQNEQFF. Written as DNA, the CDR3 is TGTGCCAGCAGCTTACCTGGGACTAGCGGGAGTCAGAATGAGCAGTTCTTC.

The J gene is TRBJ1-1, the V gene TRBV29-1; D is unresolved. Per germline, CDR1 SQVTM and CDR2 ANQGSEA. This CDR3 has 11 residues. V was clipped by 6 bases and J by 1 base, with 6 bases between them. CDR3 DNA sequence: TGCAGCGTGAGAGGGAACACTGAAGCTTTCTTT. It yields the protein CSVRGNTEAFF. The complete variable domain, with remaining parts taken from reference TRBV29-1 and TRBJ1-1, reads SAVISQKPSRDICQRGTSLTIQCQVDSQVTMMFWYRQQPGQSLTLIATANQGSEATYESGFVIDKFPISRPNLTFSTLTVSNMSPEDSSIYLCSVRGNTEAFFGQGTRLTVV.

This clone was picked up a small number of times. CDR3 coding DNA: TGTGCCAGCATGCCCCCAGGGGCGAATGCTGAAGCTTTCTTT. It codes for CASMPPGANAEAFF. The rearrangement links TRBV28 to TRBJ1-1, with D possibly being TRBD1 (6 bases). The CDR3 loop spans 14 amino acids. CDR1 is MDHEN and CDR2 is SYDVKM in the germline V gene. Trimming pared 7 bases from V and 6 bases from J, leaving 18 bases between.

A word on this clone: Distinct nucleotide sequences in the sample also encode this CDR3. The CDR3 reads CASSTPYEQYF. The DNA of the CDR3 is TGTGCCAGCAGTACTCCGTACGAGCAGTACTTC. This chain connects TRBV28 to TRBJ2-7; D is undetermined. This CDR3 comprises 11 residues. The V end was cut by 5 bases, the J end by 4 bases, with 6 bases between. Germline CDR1 and CDR2: MDHEN and SYDVKM. Filled out from reference TRBV28 and TRBJ2-7, the complete variable domain reads DVKVTQSSRYLVKRTGEKVFLECVQDMDHENMFWYRQDPGLGLRLIYFSYDVKMKEKGDIPEGYSVSREKKERFSLILESASTNQTSMYLCASSTPYEQYFGPGTRLTVT.

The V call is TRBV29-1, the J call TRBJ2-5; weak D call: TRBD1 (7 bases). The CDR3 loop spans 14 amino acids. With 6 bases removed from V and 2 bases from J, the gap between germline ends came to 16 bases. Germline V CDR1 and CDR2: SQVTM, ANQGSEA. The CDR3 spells CSVRGGGLQETQYF. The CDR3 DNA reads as TGCAGCGTCCGAGGAGGGGGCCTACAAGAGACCCAGTACTTC.

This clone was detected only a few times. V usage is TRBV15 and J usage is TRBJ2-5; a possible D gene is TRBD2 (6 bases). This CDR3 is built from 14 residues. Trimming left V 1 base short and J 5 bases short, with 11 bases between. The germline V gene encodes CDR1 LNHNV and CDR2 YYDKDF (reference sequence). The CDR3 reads CATSRAGDYETQYF. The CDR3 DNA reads TGTGCCACCAGCAGAGCGGGAGATTATGAGACCCAGTACTTC.